Below are 5 T cell receptor beta chains sequenced from a single sample in a study of CD8 T cells in ankylosing spondylitis. Study observations and caveats: A TCR beta motif of roughly eight highly homologous variants appeared characteristic of ankylosing spondylitis blood.

In TCRdb, the 5' RACE reads were re-called with MiXCR into one record per CDR3 protein. The data hold a few hundred thousand distinct CDR3 sequences, with 15% to 20% observed a single time. Which antigens these TCRs recognize remains unknown. Sequenced: blood, either unsorted or a sorted T cell fraction (not recorded which). The receptors here all came from a male donor with ankylosing spondylitis.

The chain couples TRBV25-1 to TRBJ1-2; 9 positions match TRBD1. CDR3 size: 15 residues. The V and J ends lost 4 bases and 4 bases, in that order; junction bases with no gene match: 7. Per germline, CDR1 MGHDK and CDR2 SYGVNS. CDR3 DNA: TGTGCCAGCAGTGCAACACCGGGACAGGGCTATGGCTACACCTTC. It encodes CASSATPGQGYGYTF.

The chain combines TRBV19 with TRBJ1-5, with a possible D match to TRBD1 (5 bases). Trimming pared 7 bases from V and 3 bases from J, leaving 10 bases between. CDR3 length: 13 residues. CDR1 is LNHDA, CDR2 SQIVND, per germline (reference sequence). The CDR3 reads CASNQGLNQPQHF. CDR3 bases: TGTGCCAGTAACCAGGGACTCAATCAGCCCCAGCATTTT.

This clonotype came up a few times. The rearrangement joins TRBV12-3 or TRBV12-4 to TRBJ1-1; the D is unclear. CDR3 length: 15 residues. Trimming shortened V by 2 bases and J by 4 bases, and 14 bases separated the two germline ends. For the CDR3, the DNA is TGTGCCAGCAGTTTAATCAGCCGCGGTGGCACTGAAGCTTTCTTT. The encoded protein is CASSLISRGGTEAFF.

The V and J genes are TRBV7-2 and TRBJ2-5, with D maybe TRBD2 (6 bases). Germline CDR1 reads SGHTA; CDR2 reads FQGNSA. The CDR3 extends over 14 amino acids. The ends were cut back, 2 bases at V and 1 base at J, with 8 bases in the middle. The CDR3: CASSLRRAQETQYF. The CDR3 nucleotides read TGTGCCAGCAGCTTAAGGAGGGCCCAAGAGACCCAGTACTTC.

CDR3 coding DNA: TGCGCCAGCAGTGTATCTCGAATTGACACCATATATTTT. Protein: CASSVSRIDTIYF. The chain combines TRBV10-2 with TRBJ1-3; D uncertain. V was clipped by 4 bases and J by 8 bases, with 12 bases between them. The CDR3 contains 13 residues. Per the germline V gene, CDR1 is WSHSY and CDR2 is SAAADI.